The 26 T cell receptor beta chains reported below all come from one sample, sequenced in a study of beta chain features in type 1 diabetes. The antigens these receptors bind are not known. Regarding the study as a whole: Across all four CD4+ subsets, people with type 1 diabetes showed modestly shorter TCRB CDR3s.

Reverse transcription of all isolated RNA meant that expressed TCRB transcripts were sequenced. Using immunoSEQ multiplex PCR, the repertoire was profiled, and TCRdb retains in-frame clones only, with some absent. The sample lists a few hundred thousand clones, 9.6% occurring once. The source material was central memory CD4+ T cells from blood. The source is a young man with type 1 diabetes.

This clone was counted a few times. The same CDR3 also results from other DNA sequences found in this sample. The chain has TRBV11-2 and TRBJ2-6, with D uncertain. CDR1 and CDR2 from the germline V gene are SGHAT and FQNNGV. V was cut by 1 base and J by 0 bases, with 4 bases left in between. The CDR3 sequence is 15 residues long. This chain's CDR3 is CASSLGNSGANVLTF. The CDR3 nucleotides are TGTGCCAGCAGCTTAGGGAACTCTGGGGCCAACGTCCTGACTTTC.

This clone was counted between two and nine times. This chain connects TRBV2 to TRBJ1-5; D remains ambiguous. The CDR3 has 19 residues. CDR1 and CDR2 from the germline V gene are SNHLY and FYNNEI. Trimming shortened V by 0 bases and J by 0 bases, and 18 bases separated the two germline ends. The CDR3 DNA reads TGTGCCAGCAGTGAAGCCTCACCTACAGACCTTTATAGCAATCAGCCCCAGCATTTT. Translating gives CASSEASPTDLYSNQPQHF.

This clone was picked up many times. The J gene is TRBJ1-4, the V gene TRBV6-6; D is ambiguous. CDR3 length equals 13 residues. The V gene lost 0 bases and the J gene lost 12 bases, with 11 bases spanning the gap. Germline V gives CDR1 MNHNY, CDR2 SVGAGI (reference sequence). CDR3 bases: TGTGCCAGCAGTTACTCGACATTACGGGAACTGTTTTTT. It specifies CASSYSTLRELFF.

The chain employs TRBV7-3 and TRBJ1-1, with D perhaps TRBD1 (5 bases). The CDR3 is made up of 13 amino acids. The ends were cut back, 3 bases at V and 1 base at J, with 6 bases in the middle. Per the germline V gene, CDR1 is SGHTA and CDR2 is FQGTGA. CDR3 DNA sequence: TGTGCCAGCAGCTTCGGGGGGAACACTGAAGCTTTCTTT. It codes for CASSFGGNTEAFF.

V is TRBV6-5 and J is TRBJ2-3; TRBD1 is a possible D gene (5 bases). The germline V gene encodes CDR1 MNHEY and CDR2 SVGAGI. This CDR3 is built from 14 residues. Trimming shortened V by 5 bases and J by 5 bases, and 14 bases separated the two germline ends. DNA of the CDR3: TGTGCCAGCAGTGACAGTAAAAATGGAGATACGCAGTATTTT. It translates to CASSDSKNGDTQYF.

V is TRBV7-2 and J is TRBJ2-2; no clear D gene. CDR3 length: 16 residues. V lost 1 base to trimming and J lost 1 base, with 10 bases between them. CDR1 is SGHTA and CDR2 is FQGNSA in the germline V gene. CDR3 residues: CASSLGETWNTGELFF. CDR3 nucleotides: TGTGCCAGCAGCTTAGGGGAAACTTGGAACACCGGGGAGCTGTTTTTT.

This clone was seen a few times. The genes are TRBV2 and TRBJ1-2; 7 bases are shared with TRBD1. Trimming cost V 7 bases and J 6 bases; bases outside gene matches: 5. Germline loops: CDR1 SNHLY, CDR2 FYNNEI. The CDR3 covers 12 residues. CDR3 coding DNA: TGTGCCAGCAAGGGGGACAGCGATGGCTACACCTTC. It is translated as CASKGDSDGYTF.

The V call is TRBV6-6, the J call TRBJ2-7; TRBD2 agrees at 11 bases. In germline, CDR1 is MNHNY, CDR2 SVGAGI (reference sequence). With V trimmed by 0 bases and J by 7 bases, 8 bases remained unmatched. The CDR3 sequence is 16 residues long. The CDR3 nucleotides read TGTGCCAGCAGTTACTCGTTAGCGGGAGGGCCTAGAGAGCAGTACTTC. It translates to CASSYSLAGGPREQYF.

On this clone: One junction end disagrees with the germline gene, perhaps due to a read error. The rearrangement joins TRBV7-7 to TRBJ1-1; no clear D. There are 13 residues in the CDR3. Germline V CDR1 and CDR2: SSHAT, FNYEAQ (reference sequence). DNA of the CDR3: TGTGCTAGCAGCTTAGGGATGAACACTGAAGCTTTCTTT. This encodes CASSLGMNTEAFF. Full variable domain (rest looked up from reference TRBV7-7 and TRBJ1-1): GAGVSQSPRYKVTKRGQDVTLRCDPISSHATLYWYQQALGQGPEFLTYFNYEAQPDKSGLPSDRFSAERPEGSISTLTIQRTEQRDSAMYRCASSLGMNTEAFFGQGTRLTVV.

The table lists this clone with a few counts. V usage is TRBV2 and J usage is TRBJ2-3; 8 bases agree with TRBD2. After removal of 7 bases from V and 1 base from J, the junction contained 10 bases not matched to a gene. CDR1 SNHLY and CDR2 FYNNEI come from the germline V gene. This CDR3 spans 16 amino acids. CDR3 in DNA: TGTGCCAGCACAACTACTAGCGGCTGGGGCACAGATACGCAGTATTTT. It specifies CASTTTSGWGTDTQYF.

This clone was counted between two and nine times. CDR3 coding DNA: TGTGCCAGCAGTTACCCCTCACGGGGTTATGAGCAGTTCTTC. Encoded protein: CASSYPSRGYEQFF. The chain combines TRBV6-4 with TRBJ2-1; weak D call: TRBD2 (5 bases). Germline CDR1 MRHNA, CDR2 SNTAGT. This CDR3 region has 14 residues. V lost 5 bases, J lost 8 bases, and 16 bases lay in between.

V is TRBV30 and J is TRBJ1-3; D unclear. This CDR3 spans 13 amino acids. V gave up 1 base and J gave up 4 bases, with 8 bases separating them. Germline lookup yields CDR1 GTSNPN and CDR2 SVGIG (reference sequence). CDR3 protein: CAWSGVAGNTIYF. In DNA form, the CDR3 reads TGTGCCTGGAGTGGAGTCGCCGGAAACACCATATATTTT. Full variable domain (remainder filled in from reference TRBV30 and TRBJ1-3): SQTIHQWPATLVQPVGSPLSLECTVEGTSNPNLYWYRQAAGRGLQLLFYSVGIGQISSEVPQNLSASRPQDRQFILSSKKLLLSDSGFYLCAWSGVAGNTIYFGEGSWLTVV.

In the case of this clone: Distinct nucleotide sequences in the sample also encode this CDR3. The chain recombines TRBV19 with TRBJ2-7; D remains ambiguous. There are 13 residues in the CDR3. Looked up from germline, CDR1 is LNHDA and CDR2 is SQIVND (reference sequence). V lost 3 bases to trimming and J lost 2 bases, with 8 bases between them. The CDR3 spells CASSMRLTYEQYF. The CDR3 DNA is TGTGCCAGTAGTATGAGACTTACCTACGAGCAGTACTTC.

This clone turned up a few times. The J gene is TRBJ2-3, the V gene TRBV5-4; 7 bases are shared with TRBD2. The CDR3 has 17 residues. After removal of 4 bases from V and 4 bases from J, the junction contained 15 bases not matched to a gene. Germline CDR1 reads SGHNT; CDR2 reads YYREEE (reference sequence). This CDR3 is CASSQGEGPRGADTQYF. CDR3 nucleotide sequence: TGTGCCAGCAGCCAAGGGGAGGGACCGCGAGGTGCAGATACGCAGTATTTT.

The CDR3 DNA sequence: TGTGCCAGCAGCTTAGATCAAGGGGACGAGCAGTACTTC. This sequence encodes CASSLDQGDEQYF. V gene TRBV11-3 combines with J gene TRBJ2-7; D may be TRBD1 (5 bases). Deletions cut 0 bases from V and 5 bases from J, with 8 bases between. Germline lookup yields CDR1 SGHNT and CDR2 YENEEA. CDR3 length: 13 residues.

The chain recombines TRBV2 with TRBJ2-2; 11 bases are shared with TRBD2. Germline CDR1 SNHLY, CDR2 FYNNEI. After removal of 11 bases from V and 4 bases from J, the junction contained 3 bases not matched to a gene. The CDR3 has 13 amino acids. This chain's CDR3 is CAGGTSGTGELFF. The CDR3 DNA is TGTGCCGGCGGGACTAGCGGCACCGGGGAGCTGTTTTTT.

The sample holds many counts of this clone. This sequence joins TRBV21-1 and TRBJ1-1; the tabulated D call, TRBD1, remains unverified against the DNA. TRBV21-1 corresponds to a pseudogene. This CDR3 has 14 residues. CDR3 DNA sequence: TGTGCCAGCAGCTCCCGACAGGGGGCGGCTGAAGCTTTCTTT. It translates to CASSSRQGAAEAFF.

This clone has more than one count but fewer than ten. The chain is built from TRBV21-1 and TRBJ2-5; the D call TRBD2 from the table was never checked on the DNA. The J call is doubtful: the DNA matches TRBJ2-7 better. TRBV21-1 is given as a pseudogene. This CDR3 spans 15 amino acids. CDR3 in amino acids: CASSPGTSGLGEQYF. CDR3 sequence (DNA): TGTGCCAGCTCCCCTGGGACTAGCGGCCTAGGCGAGCAGTACTTC.

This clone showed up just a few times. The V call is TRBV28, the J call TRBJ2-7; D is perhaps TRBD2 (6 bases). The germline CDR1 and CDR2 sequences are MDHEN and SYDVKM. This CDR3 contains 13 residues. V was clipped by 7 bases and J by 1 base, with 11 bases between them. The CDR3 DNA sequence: TGTGCCAGCATCTCCGGGGGTTCCTACGAGCAGTACTTC. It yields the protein CASISGGSYEQYF.

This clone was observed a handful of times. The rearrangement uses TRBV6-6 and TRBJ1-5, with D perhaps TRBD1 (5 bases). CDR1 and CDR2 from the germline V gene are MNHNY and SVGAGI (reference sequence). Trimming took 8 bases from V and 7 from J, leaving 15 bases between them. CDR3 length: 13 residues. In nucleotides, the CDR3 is TGTGCCAGCCAAGGGGACCAAACACAGCCCCAGCATTTT. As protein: CASQGDQTQPQHF.

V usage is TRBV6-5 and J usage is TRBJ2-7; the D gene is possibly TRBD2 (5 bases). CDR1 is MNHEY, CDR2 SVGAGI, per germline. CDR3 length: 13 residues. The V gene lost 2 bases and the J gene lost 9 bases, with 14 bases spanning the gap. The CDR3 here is CASSYDTAAVQYF. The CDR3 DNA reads TGTGCCAGCAGTTACGACACAGCGGCGGTGCAGTACTTC.

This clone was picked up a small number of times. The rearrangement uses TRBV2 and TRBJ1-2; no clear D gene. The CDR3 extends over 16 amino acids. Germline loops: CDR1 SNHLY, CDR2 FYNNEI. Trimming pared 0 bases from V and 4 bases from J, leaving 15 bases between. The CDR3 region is CASSEAPFRNVYGYTF. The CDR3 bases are TGTGCCAGCAGTGAAGCGCCCTTCCGAAACGTCTATGGCTACACCTTC. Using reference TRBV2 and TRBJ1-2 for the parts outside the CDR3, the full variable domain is EPEVTQTPSHQVTQMGQEVILRCVPISNHLYFYWYRQILGQKVEFLVSFYNNEISEKSEIFDDQFSVERPDGSNFTLKIRSTKLEDSAMYFCASSEAPFRNVYGYTFGSGTRLTVV.

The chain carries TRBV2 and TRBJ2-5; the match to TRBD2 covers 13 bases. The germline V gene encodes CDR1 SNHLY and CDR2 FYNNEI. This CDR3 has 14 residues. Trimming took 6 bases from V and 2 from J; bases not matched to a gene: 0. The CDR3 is CASRGLAGQETQYF. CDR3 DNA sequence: TGTGCCAGCAGGGGACTAGCGGGGCAAGAGACCCAGTACTTC.

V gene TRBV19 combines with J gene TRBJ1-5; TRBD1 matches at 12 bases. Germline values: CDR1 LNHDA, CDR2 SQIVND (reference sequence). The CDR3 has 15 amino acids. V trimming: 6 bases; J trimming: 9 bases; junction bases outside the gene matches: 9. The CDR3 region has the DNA TGTGCCAGTAGGATGCCGGGACAGGGGGCAAGGCCCCAGCATTTT. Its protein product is CASRMPGQGARPQHF.

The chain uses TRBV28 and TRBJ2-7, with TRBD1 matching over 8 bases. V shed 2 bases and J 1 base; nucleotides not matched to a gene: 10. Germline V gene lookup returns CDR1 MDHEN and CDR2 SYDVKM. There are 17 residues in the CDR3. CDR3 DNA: TGTGCCAGCAGTTTAATCGCGACAGGGGAATTATCCTACGAGCAGTACTTC. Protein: CASSLIATGELSYEQYF.

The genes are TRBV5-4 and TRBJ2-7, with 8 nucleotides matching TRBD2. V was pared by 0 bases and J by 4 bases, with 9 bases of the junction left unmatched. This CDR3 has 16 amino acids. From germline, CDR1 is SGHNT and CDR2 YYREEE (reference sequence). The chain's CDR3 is CASSLDGRAAGYEQYF. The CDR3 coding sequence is TGTGCCAGCAGCTTGGACGGGAGGGCGGCGGGGTACGAGCAGTACTTC.